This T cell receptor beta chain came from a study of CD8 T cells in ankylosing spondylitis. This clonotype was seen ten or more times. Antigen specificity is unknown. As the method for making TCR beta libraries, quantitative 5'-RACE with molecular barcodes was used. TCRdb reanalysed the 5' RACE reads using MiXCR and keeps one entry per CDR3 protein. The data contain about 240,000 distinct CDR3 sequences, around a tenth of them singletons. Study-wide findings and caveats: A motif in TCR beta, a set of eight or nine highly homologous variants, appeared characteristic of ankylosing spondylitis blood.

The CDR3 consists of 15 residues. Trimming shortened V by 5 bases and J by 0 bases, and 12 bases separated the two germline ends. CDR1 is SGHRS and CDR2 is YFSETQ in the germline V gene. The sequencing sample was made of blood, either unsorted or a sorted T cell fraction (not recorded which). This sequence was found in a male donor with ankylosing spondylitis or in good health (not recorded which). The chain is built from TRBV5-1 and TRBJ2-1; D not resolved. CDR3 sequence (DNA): TGCGCCAGCAGGGCTGGGTTGCCCTCCTACAATGAGCAGTTCTTC. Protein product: CASRAGLPSYNEQFF.